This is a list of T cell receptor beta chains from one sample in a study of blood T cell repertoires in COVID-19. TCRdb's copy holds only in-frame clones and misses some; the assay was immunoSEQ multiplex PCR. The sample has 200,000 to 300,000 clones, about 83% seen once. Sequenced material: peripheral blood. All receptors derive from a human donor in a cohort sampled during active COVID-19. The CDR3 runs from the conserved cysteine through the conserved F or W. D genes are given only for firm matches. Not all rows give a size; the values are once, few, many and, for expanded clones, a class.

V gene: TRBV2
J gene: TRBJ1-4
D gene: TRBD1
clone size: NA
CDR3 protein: CASSDPGGRRTNEKLFF
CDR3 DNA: TGTGCCAGCAGTGACCCAGGGGGCAGACGTACTAATGAAAAACTGTTTTTT

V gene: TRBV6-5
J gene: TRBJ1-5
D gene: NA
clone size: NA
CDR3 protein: CASRDTGNQPQHF
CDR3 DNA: TGTGCCAGCAGAGACACGGGCAATCAGCCCCAGCATTTT

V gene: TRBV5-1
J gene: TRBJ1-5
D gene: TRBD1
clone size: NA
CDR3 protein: CASSPGTGDQPQHF
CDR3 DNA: TGCGCCAGCAGCCCGGGGACAGGGGATCAGCCCCAGCATTTT

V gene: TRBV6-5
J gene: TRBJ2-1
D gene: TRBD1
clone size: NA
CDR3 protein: CASWGQGNEQFF
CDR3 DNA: TGTGCCAGCTGGGGACAGGGTAATGAGCAGTTCTTC

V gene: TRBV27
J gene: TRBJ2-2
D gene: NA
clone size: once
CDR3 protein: CASSPRTATGELFF
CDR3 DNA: TGTGCCAGCAGTCCGAGGACAGCTACCGGGGAGCTGTTTTTT

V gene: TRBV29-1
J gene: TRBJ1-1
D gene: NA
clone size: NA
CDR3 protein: CSVGGADINTEAFF
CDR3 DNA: TGCAGCGTTGGTGGGGCAGATATAAACACTGAAGCTTTCTTT

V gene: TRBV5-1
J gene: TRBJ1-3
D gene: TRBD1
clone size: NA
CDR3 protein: CASSGSGGAGNTIYF
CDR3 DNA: TGCGCCAGCAGCGGGTCAGGGGGCGCCGGAAACACCATATATTTT

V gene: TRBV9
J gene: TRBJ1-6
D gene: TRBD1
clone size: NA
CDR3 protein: CASSGSGQGKSPLHF
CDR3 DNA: TGTGCCAGCAGCGGATCCGGACAGGGCAAATCACCCCTCCACTTT

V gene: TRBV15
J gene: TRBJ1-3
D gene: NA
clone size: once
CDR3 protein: CATSRANTNSGNTIYF
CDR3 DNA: TGTGCCACCAGCAGAGCAAACACCAACTCTGGAAACACCATATATTTT

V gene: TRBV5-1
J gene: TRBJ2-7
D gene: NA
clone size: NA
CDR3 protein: CASSLEGGFGSYEQYF
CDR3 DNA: TGCGCCAGCAGCTTGGAAGGAGGTTTTGGATCCTACGAGCAGTACTTC

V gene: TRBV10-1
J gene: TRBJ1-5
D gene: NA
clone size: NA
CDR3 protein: CASSWLCGNQPQHF
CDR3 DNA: TGCGCCAGTTCTTGGTTGTGCGGGAATCAGCCCCAGCATTTT

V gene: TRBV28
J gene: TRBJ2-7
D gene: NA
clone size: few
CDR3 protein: CASSFGGRAYEQYF
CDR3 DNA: TGTGCCAGCAGTTTCGGCGGCAGGGCATACGAGCAGTACTTC

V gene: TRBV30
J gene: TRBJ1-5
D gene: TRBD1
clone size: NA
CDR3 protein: CAWSGQGNQPQHF
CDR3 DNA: TGTGCCTGGAGTGGACAGGGAAATCAGCCCCAGCATTTT

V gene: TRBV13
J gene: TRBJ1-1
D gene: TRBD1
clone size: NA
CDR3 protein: CASSLMARGTEAFF
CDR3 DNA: TGTGCCAGCAGCCTGATGGCCAGGGGGACTGAAGCTTTCTTT

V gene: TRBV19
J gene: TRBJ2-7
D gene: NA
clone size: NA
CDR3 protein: CASSSWGGTSYEQYF
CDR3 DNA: TGTGCCAGTAGTTCCTGGGGGGGCACCTCCTACGAGCAGTACTTC

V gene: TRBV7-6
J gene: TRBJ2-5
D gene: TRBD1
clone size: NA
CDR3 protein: CASSLMAWDSQGTQYF
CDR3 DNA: TGTGCCAGCAGCTTAATGGCCTGGGACAGCCAAGGAACCCAGTACTTC

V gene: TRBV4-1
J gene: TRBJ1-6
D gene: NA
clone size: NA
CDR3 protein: CASSQDPSVGAGGSYNSPLHF
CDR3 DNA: TGCGCCAGCAGCCAAGACCCCAGTGTCGGTGCGGGCGGCTCCTATAATTCACCCCTCCACTTT

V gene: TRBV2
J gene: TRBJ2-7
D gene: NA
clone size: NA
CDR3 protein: CASTSSGTSYEQYF
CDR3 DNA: TGTGCCAGCACCTCATCCGGGACAAGCTACGAGCAGTACTTC

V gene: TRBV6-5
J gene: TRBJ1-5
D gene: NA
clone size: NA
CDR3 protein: CASSYSYRQPQHF
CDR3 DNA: TGTGCCAGCAGTTACTCTTATCGGCAGCCCCAGCATTTT

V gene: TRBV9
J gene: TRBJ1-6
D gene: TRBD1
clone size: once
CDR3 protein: CASSVGTGENSPLHF
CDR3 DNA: TGTGCCAGCAGCGTAGGGACAGGAGAGAATTCACCCCTCCACTTT

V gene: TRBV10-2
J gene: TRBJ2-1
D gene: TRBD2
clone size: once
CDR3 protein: CASRYRGDNEQFF
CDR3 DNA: TGCGCCAGCAGGTATCGGGGGGACAATGAGCAGTTCTTC

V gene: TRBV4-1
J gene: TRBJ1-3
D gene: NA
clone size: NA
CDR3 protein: CASSQGALVLGTGNTIYF
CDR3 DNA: TGCGCCAGCAGCCAAGGGGCTTTGGTCTTGGGTACTGGAAACACCATATATTTT

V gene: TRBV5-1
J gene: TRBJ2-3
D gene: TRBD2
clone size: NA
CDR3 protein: CASTETSGSTDTQYF
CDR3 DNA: TGCGCCAGCACCGAGACTAGCGGGAGTACAGATACGCAGTATTTT

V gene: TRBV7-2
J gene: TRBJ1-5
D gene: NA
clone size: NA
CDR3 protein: CASSRDNQPQHF
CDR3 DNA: TGTGCCAGCAGCCGAGATAATCAGCCCCAGCATTTT

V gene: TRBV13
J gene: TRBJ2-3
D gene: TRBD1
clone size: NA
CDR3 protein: CASSLGGGTGAYDTQYF
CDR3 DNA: TGTGCCAGCAGCTTAGGAGGCGGGACAGGGGCATACGATACGCAGTATTTT

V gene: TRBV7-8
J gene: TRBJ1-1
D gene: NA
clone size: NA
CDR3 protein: CASSLLGPNTEAFF
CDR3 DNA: TGTGCCAGCAGCTTACTGGGCCCGAACACTGAAGCTTTCTTT

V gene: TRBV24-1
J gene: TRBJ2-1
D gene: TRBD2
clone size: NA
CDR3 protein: CATSGTYGTSGINEQFF
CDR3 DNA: TGTGCCACCAGCGGGACATACGGGACTAGCGGGATCAATGAGCAGTTCTTC

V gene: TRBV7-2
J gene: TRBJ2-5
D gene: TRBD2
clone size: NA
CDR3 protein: CASRRLAGGGETQYF
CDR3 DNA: TGTGCCAGCAGACGTCTGGCGGGAGGCGGGGAGACCCAGTACTTC

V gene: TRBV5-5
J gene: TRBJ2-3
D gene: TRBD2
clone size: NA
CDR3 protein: CASSGAGTDTQYF
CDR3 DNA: TGTGCCAGCAGCGGAGCGGGGACAGATACGCAGTATTTT

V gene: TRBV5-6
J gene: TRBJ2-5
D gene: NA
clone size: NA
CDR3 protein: CASSLYQGETQYF
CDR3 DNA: TGTGCCAGCAGCTTGTACCAGGGAGAGACCCAGTACTTC

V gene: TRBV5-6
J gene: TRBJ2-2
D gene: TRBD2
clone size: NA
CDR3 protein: CASSLVGRAAGELFF
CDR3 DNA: TGTGCCAGCAGTCTGGTCGGGAGGGCCGCTGGGGAGCTGTTTTTT

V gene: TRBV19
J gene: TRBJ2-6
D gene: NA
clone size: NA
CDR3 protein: CASSITGYSGANVLTF
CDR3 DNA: TGTGCCAGTAGTATTACAGGGTACTCTGGGGCCAACGTCCTGACTTTC

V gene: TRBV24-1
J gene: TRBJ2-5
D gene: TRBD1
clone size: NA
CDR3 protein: CATGDRQGGETQYF
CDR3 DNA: TGTGCCACCGGGGACAGACAGGGCGGAGAGACCCAGTACTTC

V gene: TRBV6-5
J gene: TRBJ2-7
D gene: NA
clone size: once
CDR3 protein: CASSSTARNEQYF
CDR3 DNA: TGTGCCAGCAGTTCCACCGCTAGAAATGAGCAGTACTTC

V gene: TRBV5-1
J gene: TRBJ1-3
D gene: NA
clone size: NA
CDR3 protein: CASSPGDSGNTIYF
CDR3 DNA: TGCGCCAGCAGCCCAGGGGACTCTGGAAACACCATATATTTT

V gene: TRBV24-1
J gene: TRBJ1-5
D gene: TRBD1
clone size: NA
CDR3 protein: CATSDHTGVGQPQHF
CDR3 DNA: TGTGCCACCAGTGACCATACAGGGGTTGGGCAGCCCCAGCATTTT

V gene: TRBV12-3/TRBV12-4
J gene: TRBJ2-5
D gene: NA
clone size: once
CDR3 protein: CASRRGQQETQYF
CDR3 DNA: TGTGCCAGCAGAAGAGGACAGCAAGAGACCCAGTACTTC

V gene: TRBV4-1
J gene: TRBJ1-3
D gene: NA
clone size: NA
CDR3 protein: CASSQDSVYSGNTIYF
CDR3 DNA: TGCGCCAGCAGCCAAGATTCGGTGTACTCGGGAAACACCATATATTTT

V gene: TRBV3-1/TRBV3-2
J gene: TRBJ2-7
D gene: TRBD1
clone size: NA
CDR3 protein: CASSRGQGERYEQYF
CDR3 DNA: TGTGCCAGCAGCCGGGGACAGGGGGAAAGGTACGAGCAGTACTTC

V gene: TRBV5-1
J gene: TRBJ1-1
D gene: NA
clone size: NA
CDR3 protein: CASSSSQGLSEAFF
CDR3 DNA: TGCGCCAGCAGCTCCTCTCAGGGTTTGAGTGAAGCTTTCTTT

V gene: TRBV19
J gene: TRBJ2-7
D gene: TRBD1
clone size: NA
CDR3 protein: CASSTGVYEQYF
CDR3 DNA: TGTGCCAGTTCGACAGGGGTCTACGAGCAGTACTTC

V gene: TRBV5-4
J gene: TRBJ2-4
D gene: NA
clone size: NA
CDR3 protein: CASSGDGRDVVKNIQYF
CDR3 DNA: TGTGCCAGCAGCGGCGATGGCAGGGATGTAGTCAAAAACATTCAGTACTTC

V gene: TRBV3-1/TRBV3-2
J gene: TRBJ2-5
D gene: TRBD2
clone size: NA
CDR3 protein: CASTRRGEETQYF
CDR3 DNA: TGTGCCAGCACCCGTCGGGGGGAAGAGACCCAGTACTTC

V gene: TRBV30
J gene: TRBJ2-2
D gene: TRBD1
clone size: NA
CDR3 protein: CAYRGRAANTGELFF
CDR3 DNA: TGTGCCTACAGGGGACGTGCCGCGAACACCGGGGAGCTGTTTTTT

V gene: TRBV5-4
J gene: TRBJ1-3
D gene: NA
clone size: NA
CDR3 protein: CASRTASGNTIYF
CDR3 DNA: TGTGCCAGCAGGACAGCATCTGGAAACACCATATATTTT